A single sample is the source of the 31 T cell receptor beta chains below, sequenced in a study of CD8 T cells in ankylosing spondylitis. Using its own MiXCR run on the 5' RACE reads, TCRdb lists one record per CDR3 protein. The sample records about 210,000 distinct CDR3 sequences, 6% to 8% being singletons. The antigens of these receptors remain unknown. General study findings and limits: Ankylosing spondylitis blood appeared to be characterized by a TCR beta motif of eight highly homologous variants.

The material sequenced was blood, either unsorted or a sorted T cell fraction (not recorded which). The receptors originated from a male donor with ankylosing spondylitis.

This clonotype occurred many times. This chain joins TRBV4-3 and TRBJ1-1; D unclear. The CDR3 length is 17 residues. Looked up from germline, CDR1 is LGHNA and CDR2 is YSLEER. Between the trimmed V and J ends, which lost 0 bases and 5 bases, there was a span of 19 bases. The CDR3 region is CASSQDNSRPDVTEAFF. The CDR3 DNA reads as TGCGCCAGCAGCCAAGATAATAGTAGACCCGATGTGACTGAAGCTTTCTTT.

This clonotype occurred many times. The rearrangement joins TRBV4-3 to TRBJ2-7; maybe TRBD1 (6 bases). In germline, CDR1 is LGHNA, CDR2 YSLEER. This CDR3 comprises 16 residues. V was trimmed by 1 base and J by 4 bases, leaving 17 bases between them. CDR3 nucleotides: TGCGCCAGCAGCCAAGGGCGGTCAGGGGATTCGTACGAGCAGTACTTC. Residues: CASSQGRSGDSYEQYF.

This clonotype was recorded at least ten times. The chain employs TRBV7-9 and TRBJ2-1, with 9 bases aligning to TRBD2. V was clipped by 2 bases and J by 6 bases; unmatched bases: 5. The CDR3 has 15 residues. Looked up from germline, CDR1 is SEHNR and CDR2 is FQNEAQ (reference sequence). The CDR3 protein is CASSLKLAGSNEQFF. CDR3 DNA sequence: TGTGCCAGCAGCTTAAAGCTAGCGGGAAGCAATGAGCAGTTCTTC.

DNA of the CDR3: TGCGCCAGCAGCCAAGGGACAGGGAGCTTCTACGAGCAGTACTTC. Translating it yields CASSQGTGSFYEQYF. V gene TRBV4-3 combines with J gene TRBJ2-7; 8 bases fit TRBD1. The CDR3 length is 15 residues. V trimming: 1 base; J trimming: 3 bases; junction bases outside the gene matches: 5. CDR1 LGHNA and CDR2 YSLEER come from the germline V gene.

V usage is TRBV7-9 and J usage is TRBJ2-7, with D perhaps assigned TRBD1 or TRBD2 (6 bases each). V was shortened by 1 base and J by 4 bases, with 8 bases between the two germline ends. The CDR3 covers 13 residues. CDR1 SEHNR and CDR2 FQNEAQ come from the germline V gene (reference sequence). The CDR3 here is CASSLEGGYEQYF. For the CDR3, the DNA is TGTGCCAGCAGCTTAGAGGGGGGATACGAGCAGTACTTC.

This clonotype showed up many times. The DNA of the CDR3 is TGTGCCAGCAGCCAAGATCGATACAATGAGCAGTTCTTC. This codes for CASSQDRYNEQFF. The chain recombines TRBV14 with TRBJ2-1; D gene ambiguous. Looked up from germline, CDR1 is SGHDN and CDR2 is FVKESK. V dropped 0 bases and J dropped 4 bases, with 4 bases sitting between them. The CDR3 contains 13 residues.

The rearrangement joins TRBV10-3 to TRBJ2-7; 11 bases agree with TRBD1. Germline V CDR1 and CDR2: ENHRY, SYGVKD. Losses at the gene ends were 2 bases for V and 4 bases for J; bases not matched to a gene: 4. The CDR3 length is 15 residues. In DNA form, the CDR3 reads TGTGCCATCAGTGAGGCCGGGACAGGGGGTTACGAGCAGTACTTC. Amino acids: CAISEAGTGGYEQYF.

The V and J genes are TRBV7-9 and TRBJ2-3; a possible D gene is TRBD1 (6 bases). This CDR3 has 15 residues. V was cut by 4 bases and J by 5 bases, with 16 bases left in between. CDR1 is SEHNR, CDR2 FQNEAQ, per germline (reference sequence). The CDR3 DNA is TGTGCCAGCAGCTCCTTCGGACAGTCCGGAGATACGCAGTATTTT. This gives the protein CASSSFGQSGDTQYF.

The chain uses TRBV19 and TRBJ2-1; tentatively, D is TRBD1 (6 bases). In germline, CDR1 is LNHDA, CDR2 SQIVND (reference sequence). The V end was cut by 7 bases, the J end by 2 bases, with 12 bases between. The CDR3 totals 14 residues. Here the CDR3 DNA reads TGTGCCAGTATCAAGGGGGTCGCCTACAATGAGCAGTTCTTC. Protein product: CASIKGVAYNEQFF.

This clonotype was found many times. The V gene is TRBV12-3 or TRBV12-4, the J gene TRBJ2-1; D is undetermined. CDR3 length: 12 amino acids. V lost 5 bases to trimming and J lost 4 bases, with 6 bases between them. The CDR3, as DNA: TGTGCCAGCAGTATTCAGTACAATGAGCAGTTCTTC. Its protein is CASSIQYNEQFF.

The table lists this clonotype with a few counts. V gene TRBV30 combines with J gene TRBJ1-2; weak D call: TRBD1 (6 bases). Per the germline V gene, CDR1 is GTSNPN and CDR2 is SVGIG (reference sequence). The CDR3 spans 14 residues. The V gene lost 3 bases and the J gene lost 2 bases, with 13 bases spanning the gap. CDR3 nucleotides: TGTGCCTGGAGGGGGGCAGGCGAAAACTATGGCTACACCTTC. It is translated as CAWRGAGENYGYTF. Full variable domain (missing parts from reference TRBV30 and TRBJ1-2): SQTIHQWPATLVQPVGSPLSLECTVEGTSNPNLYWYRQAAGRGLQLLFYSVGIGQISSEVPQNLSASRPQDRQFILSSKKLLLSDSGFYLCAWRGAGENYGYTFGSGTRLTVV.

There are many counts of this clonotype. The gene calls are TRBV6-5 and TRBJ2-3; perhaps TRBD1 as D (6 bases). The germline V gene has CDR1 MNHEY and CDR2 SVGAGI. This CDR3 contains 15 residues. V was shortened by 2 bases and J by 0 bases, with 9 bases between the two germline ends. The CDR3 sequence is CASSYTGRSTDTQYF. DNA for the CDR3: TGTGCCAGCAGTTACACAGGGCGAAGCACAGATACGCAGTATTTT.

As regards this clonotype: This sequence may be a read error, since a much larger clone differs from it by one base. The rearrangement joins TRBV20-1 to TRBJ2-7; TRBD2 matches 7 bases. Germline CDR1 is DFQATT and CDR2 is SNEGSKA (reference sequence). CDR3 length: 14 amino acids. After removal of 0 bases from V and 6 bases from J, the junction contained 8 bases not matched to a gene. In nucleotides, the CDR3 is TGCAGTGCTAGAGACCTGGGACTAACTCGCGAGCAGTACTTC. Translation gives CSARDLGLTREQYF.

This clonotype was found many times. This chain uses TRBV6-1 with TRBJ1-2; perhaps TRBD1 as D (5 bases). Trimming cost V 8 bases and J 2 bases, with 12 bases left between them. From germline, CDR1 is MNHNS and CDR2 SASEGT. This CDR3 has 13 amino acids. CDR3 sequence: CASRGRENYGYTF. DNA for the CDR3: TGTGCCAGCCGGGGCAGGGAGAACTATGGCTACACCTTC.

This clonotype was detected many times. The genes are TRBV7-2 and TRBJ2-5, with a tentative D call TRBD2 (6 bases). The CDR3 is 14 residues long. V lost 5 bases and J 0 bases, leaving 10 bases between the germline ends. The V gene's germline CDR1 is SGHTA and CDR2 FQGNSA. The CDR3 DNA follows: TGTGCCAGCAGCCTTCTAGCGAACCAAGAGACCCAGTACTTC. Protein sequence: CASSLLANQETQYF.

There are many counts of this clonotype. V usage is TRBV4-3 and J usage is TRBJ2-3; D could derive from TRBD1 or TRBD2 (6 bases each). From germline, CDR1 is LGHNA and CDR2 YSLEER. V was shortened by 1 base and J by 1 base, with 15 bases between the two germline ends. This CDR3 region has 17 residues. CDR3 DNA sequence: TGCGCCAGCAGCCAAGCCTCGGGGGCCTGGGGCACAGATACGCAGTATTTT. Its protein product is CASSQASGAWGTDTQYF.

V gene TRBV7-9 combines with J gene TRBJ2-3, with TRBD2 matching over 8 bases. There are 16 residues in the CDR3. Per germline, CDR1 SEHNR and CDR2 FQNEAQ (reference sequence). V shed 1 base, J shed 2 bases, and the junction held 5 bases outside the gene matches. The CDR3 is CASSLVAGGTTDTQYF. CDR3 nucleotides: TGTGCCAGCAGCTTAGTTGCGGGAGGAACCACAGATACGCAGTATTTT.

This clonotype came up many times. The chain's CDR3 is CASSQGPGTGFDEQYF. The CDR3 DNA reads TGTGCCAGCAGCCAAGGTCCGGGGACAGGGTTCGACGAGCAGTACTTC. This chain connects TRBV4-2 to TRBJ2-7; 9 nucleotides align to TRBD1. V was clipped by 1 base and J by 5 bases; unmatched bases: 9. The CDR3 totals 16 residues. CDR1 is LGHNA, CDR2 YNFKEQ, per germline.

The genes are TRBV7-6 and TRBJ2-2, with a tentative D call TRBD1 (5 bases). Per germline, CDR1 SGHVS and CDR2 FNYEAQ. The length of the CDR3 is 19 residues. The V end lost 3 bases, the J end lost 3 bases, and 23 bases lay between the germline ends. For the CDR3, the DNA is TGTGCCAGCAGCTTTGCTCTGACAGACAGTTCGGCGGACACCGGGGAGCTGTTTTTT. Its translation: CASSFALTDSSADTGELFF.

This chain connects TRBV7-6 to TRBJ1-2; D is ambiguous. Trimming left V 5 bases short and J 8 bases short, with 18 bases between. The CDR3 covers 14 residues. Germline CDR1 reads SGHVS; CDR2 reads FNYEAQ. The CDR3 region has the DNA TGTGCCAGCAGCCCCGGCACGGGGAAAAGAGGCTACACCTTC. Translation: CASSPGTGKRGYTF.

Notes on this clonotype: One base away lies a much larger clone, so this may be a sequencing read error. V usage is TRBV3-1 and J usage is TRBJ2-1; no firm D call. This CDR3 spans 11 amino acids. Germline V lookup: CDR1 LGHDT, CDR2 YNNKEL (reference sequence). CDR3 sequence reads: CASSRYNGQFF. For the CDR3, the DNA is TGTGCCAGCAGCCGTTACAATGGGCAGTTCTTC.

V and J are TRBV20-1 and TRBJ1-1; D is perhaps TRBD1 (5 bases). This CDR3 is built from 12 residues. The V end lost 5 bases, the J end lost 4 bases, and 11 bases lay between the germline ends. CDR1 DFQATT and CDR2 SNEGSKA come from the germline V gene (reference sequence). The CDR3 sequence is CSAAGYGTEAFF. The CDR3 DNA reads TGCAGTGCTGCAGGGTATGGCACTGAAGCTTTCTTT.

This clonotype was seen repeatedly, ten times or more. The chain employs TRBV9 and TRBJ2-5; 7 bases line up with TRBD2. This CDR3 region has 14 residues. The ends lost 3 bases at V and 2 bases at J; junction bases unmatched: 4. The germline V gene has CDR1 SGDLS and CDR2 YYNGEE. The CDR3 DNA reads TGTGCCAGCAGCGCTGGGGACTATCAAGAGACCCAGTACTTC. It specifies CASSAGDYQETQYF. The full variable domain, in which reference TRBV9 and TRBJ2-5 provide the parts outside the CDR3, is DSGVTQTPKHLITATGQRVTLRCSPRSGDLSVYWYQQSLDQGLQFLIQYYNGEERAKGNILERFSAQQFPDLHSELNLSSLELGDSALYFCASSAGDYQETQYFGPGTRLLVL.

This clonotype was seen many times. The chain carries TRBV7-8 and TRBJ2-3; D is unresolved. The CDR3 runs 16 residues. Germline V gene data show CDR1 as SGHVS and CDR2 as FQNEAQ. V gave up 0 bases and J gave up 4 bases, with 14 bases separating them. The chain's CDR3 is CASSLAYTGVADTQYF. CDR3 nucleotide sequence: TGTGCCAGCAGCTTAGCTTATACTGGGGTAGCAGATACGCAGTATTTT. The full variable domain, rest sourced from reference TRBV7-8 and TRBJ2-3, is GAGVSQSPRYKVAKRGQDVALRCDPISGHVSLFWYQQALGQGPEFLTYFQNEAQLDKSGLPSDRFFAERPEGSVSTLKIQRTQQEDSAVYLCASSLAYTGVADTQYFGPGTRLTVL.

Ten or more counts support this clonotype. The chain couples TRBV29-1 to TRBJ2-7, with TRBD2 identical over 8 bases. Germline V gives CDR1 SQVTM, CDR2 ANQGSEA. Unmatched junction bases numbered 8, after V lost 1 base and J lost 3 bases. The CDR3 is 15 residues long. DNA for the CDR3: TGCAGCGTTGAAGTCCCCCGGGAGGGTAACTACGAGCAGTACTTC. This translates into CSVEVPREGNYEQYF.

This clonotype was seen many times. The genes are TRBV4-3 and TRBJ2-5, with 7 nucleotides matching TRBD1. The CDR3 length is 15 residues. With 4 bases clipped from V and 0 bases from J, the junction kept 5 bases outside the gene matches. The germline CDR1 and CDR2 sequences are LGHNA and YSLEER. The CDR3 region is CASSRLTGDQETQYF. CDR3 DNA: TGCGCCAGCAGCCGTCTCACAGGGGACCAAGAGACCCAGTACTTC.

This clonotype has only a few counts. The genes are TRBV28 and TRBJ2-4, with 13 bases lining up with TRBD2. CDR3 length equals 16 residues. With V trimmed by 5 bases and J by 7 bases, 8 bases remained unmatched. The germline gives CDR1 MDHEN, CDR2 SYDVKM. The CDR3 coding sequence is TGTGCCAGCAGTGATTGGACTAGCGGGGGAGGTAACATTCAGTACTTC. Its translation: CASSDWTSGGGNIQYF.

The sample holds many counts of this clonotype. V is TRBV9 and J is TRBJ1-1; no reliable D call. V dropped 2 bases and J dropped 4 bases, with 15 bases sitting between them. This CDR3 has 15 amino acids. Germline lookup yields CDR1 SGDLS and CDR2 YYNGEE. The CDR3: CASSVSQDRSTEAFF. The CDR3 DNA is TGTGCCAGCAGCGTCTCCCAAGATCGGAGCACTGAAGCTTTCTTT.

In its sample, this clonotype was seen many times. The gene calls are TRBV10-3 and TRBJ2-5; 7 nucleotides agree with TRBD2. From germline, CDR1 is ENHRY and CDR2 SYGVKD. V trimming: 10 bases; J trimming: 4 bases; junction bases outside the gene matches: 9. This CDR3 region has 13 residues. Here the CDR3 reads CASSSGGGETQYF. CDR3 coding DNA: TGTGCCAGCTCTAGCGGTGGAGGAGAGACCCAGTACTTC.

The genes are TRBV6-1 and TRBJ2-7; no definite D call. This CDR3 region has 16 residues. The germline gives CDR1 MNHNS, CDR2 SASEGT. With 1 base removed from V and 0 bases from J, the gap between germline ends came to 13 bases. The CDR3 DNA reads TGTGCCAGCAGTGAAGTAGGCCAGGCGACCTCCTACGAGCAGTACTTC. This translates into CASSEVGQATSYEQYF.

This clonotype came up a few times. CDR3 in DNA: TGTGCCAGCAGCTTTTCCCCGGGCAATCAGCCCCAGCATTTT. As protein: CASSFSPGNQPQHF. J is TRBJ1-5 and V is TRBV7-9; D ambiguous. V lost 3 bases to trimming and J lost 2 bases, with 8 bases between them. The CDR3 spans 14 residues. Per the germline V gene, CDR1 is SEHNR and CDR2 is FQNEAQ (reference sequence).